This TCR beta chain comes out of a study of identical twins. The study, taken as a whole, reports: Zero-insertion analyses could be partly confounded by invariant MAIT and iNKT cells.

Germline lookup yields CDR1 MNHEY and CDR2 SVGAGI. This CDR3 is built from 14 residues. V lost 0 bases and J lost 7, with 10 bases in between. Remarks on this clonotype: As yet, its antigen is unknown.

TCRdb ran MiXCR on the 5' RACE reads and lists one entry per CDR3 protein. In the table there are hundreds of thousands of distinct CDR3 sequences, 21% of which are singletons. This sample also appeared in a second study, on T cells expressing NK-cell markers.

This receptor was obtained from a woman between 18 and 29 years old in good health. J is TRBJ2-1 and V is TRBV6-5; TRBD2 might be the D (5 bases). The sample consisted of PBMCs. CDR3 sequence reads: CASSYSTTRNEQFF. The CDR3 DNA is TGTGCCAGCAGTTACTCGACTACCCGGAATGAGCAGTTCTTC.